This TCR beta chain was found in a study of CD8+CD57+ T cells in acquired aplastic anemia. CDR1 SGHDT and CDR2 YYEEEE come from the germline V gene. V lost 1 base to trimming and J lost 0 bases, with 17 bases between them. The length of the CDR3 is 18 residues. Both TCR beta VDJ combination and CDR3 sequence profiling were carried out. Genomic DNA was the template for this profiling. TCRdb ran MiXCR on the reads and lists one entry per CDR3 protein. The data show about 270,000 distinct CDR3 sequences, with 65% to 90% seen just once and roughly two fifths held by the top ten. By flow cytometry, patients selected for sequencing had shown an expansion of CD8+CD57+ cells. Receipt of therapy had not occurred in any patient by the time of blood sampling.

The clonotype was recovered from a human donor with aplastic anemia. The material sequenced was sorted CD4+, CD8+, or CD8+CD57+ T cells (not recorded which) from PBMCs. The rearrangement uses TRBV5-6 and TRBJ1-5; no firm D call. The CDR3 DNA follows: TGTGCCAGCAGCTTGCAGAGGGCATCGGCATATAGCAATCAGCCCCAGCATTTT. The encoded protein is CASSLQRASAYSNQPQHF. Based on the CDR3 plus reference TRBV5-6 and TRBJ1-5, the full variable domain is DAGVTQSPTHLIKTRGQQVTLRCSPKSGHDTVSWYQQALGQGPQFIFQYYEEEERQRGNFPDRFSGHQFPNYSSELNVNALLLGDSALYLCASSLQRASAYSNQPQHFGDGTRLSIL.